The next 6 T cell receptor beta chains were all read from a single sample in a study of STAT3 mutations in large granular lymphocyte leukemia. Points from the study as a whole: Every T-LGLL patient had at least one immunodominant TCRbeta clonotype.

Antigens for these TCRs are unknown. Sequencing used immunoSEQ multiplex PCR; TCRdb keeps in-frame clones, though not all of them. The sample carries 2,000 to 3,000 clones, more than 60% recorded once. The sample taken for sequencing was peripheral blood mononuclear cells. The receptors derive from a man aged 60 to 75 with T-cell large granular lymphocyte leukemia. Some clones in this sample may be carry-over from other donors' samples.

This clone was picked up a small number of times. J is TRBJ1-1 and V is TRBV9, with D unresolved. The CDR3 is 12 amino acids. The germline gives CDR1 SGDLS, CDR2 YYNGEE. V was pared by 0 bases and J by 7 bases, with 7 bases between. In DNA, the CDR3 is TGTGCCAGCAGCGTAGAGGGAGTTGAAGCTTTCTTT. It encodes CASSVEGVEAFF.

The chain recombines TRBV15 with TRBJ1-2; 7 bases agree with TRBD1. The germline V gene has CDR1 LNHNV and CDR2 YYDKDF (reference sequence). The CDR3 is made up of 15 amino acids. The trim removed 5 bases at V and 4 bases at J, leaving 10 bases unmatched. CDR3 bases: TGTGCCACCAGCGGCCGACAGGGAAGAGGCTATGGCTACACCTTC. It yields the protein CATSGRQGRGYGYTF.

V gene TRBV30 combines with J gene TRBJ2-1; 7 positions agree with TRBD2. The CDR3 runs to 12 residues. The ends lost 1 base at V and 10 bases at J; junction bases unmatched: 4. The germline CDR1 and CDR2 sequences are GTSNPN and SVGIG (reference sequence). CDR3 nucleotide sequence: TGTGCCTGGAGTGGTTTGGGGGGGGAGCAGTTCTTC. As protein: CAWSGLGGEQFF.

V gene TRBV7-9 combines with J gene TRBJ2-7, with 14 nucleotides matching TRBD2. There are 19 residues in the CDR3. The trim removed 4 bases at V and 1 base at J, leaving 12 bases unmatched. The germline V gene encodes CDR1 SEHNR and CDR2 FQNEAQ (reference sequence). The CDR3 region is CASSSIRLAGGPRSYEQYV. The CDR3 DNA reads TGTGCCAGCAGCTCTATAAGACTAGCGGGAGGGCCTCGGTCCTACGAGCAGTACGTC.

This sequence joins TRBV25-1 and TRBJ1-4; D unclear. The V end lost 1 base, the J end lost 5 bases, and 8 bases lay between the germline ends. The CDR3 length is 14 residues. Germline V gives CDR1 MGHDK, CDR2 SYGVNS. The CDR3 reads CASSEWAENEKLFF. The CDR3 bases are TGTGCCAGCAGTGAATGGGCTGAAAATGAAAAACTGTTTTTT.

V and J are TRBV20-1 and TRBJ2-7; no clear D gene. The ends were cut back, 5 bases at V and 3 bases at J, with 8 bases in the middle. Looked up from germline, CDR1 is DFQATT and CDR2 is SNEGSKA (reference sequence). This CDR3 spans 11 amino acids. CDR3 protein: CSAVDGYEQYF. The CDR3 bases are TGCAGTGCTGTCGACGGCTACGAGCAGTACTTC.